The next 15 T cell receptor beta chains were all read from a single sample in a study of blood T cells in healthy people across ages. Alongside a J-beta primer mix, a sample-barcoded 5' primer served in a second PCR lasting roughly 7 to 12 cycles. TCRdb called the 5' RACE reads again in MiXCR, with one record for every CDR3 protein. The sample has some 1.4 million distinct CDR3 sequences; about 40% are singletons. The specimen sequenced was blood. Receptors originate from a woman between 18 and 30 years old in good health.

This clonotype turned up a few times. A much bigger clone sits one base away, suggesting this may be a read error. The gene calls are TRBV10-3 and TRBJ2-6; D is unclear. V lost 6 bases, J lost 0 bases, and 3 bases lay in between. The CDR3 has 13 residues. CDR1 ENHRY and CDR2 SYGVKD come from the germline V gene. CDR3 in DNA: TGTGCCATCAGCGTCTCTGGGGCCAACGTCCTGACTTTC. This gives the protein CAISVSGANVLTF.

V gene TRBV6-1 combines with J gene TRBJ2-3; either TRBD1 or TRBD2 may supply D (5 bases each). Between the trimmed V and J ends, which lost 2 bases and 0 bases, there was a span of 9 bases. The CDR3 is 15 amino acids. Germline loops: CDR1 MNHNS, CDR2 SASEGT. The CDR3 DNA reads as TGTGCCAGCAGTGAACGAGGGGCGAGCACAGATACGCAGTATTTT. Its translation: CASSERGASTDTQYF.

This chain links TRBV12-3 or TRBV12-4 with TRBJ1-1, with no clear D. Trimming stripped 6 bases from V and 5 bases from J, with 10 bases between. The CDR3 is 12 amino acids. CDR3 DNA: TGTGCCAGCAGGGTAGGCAGGACTGAAGCTTTCTTT. This sequence encodes CASRVGRTEAFF.

The V gene is TRBV20-1, the J gene TRBJ2-5, with D perhaps being TRBD1 or TRBD2 (5 bases each). The assigned J gene may be wrong: the sequence end matches TRBJ2-7 better. The CDR3 runs 15 residues. Germline loops: CDR1 DFQATT, CDR2 SNEGSKA (reference sequence). For the CDR3, the DNA is TGCAGTGCTGGGGGTACCAGCTTAAGCTCCTACGAGCAGTACTTC. It codes for CSAGGTSLSSYEQYF.

This clonotype was counted only a few times. CDR3 protein: CASSPQWDREETQYF. CDR3 bases: TGTGCCAGCAGTCCGCAATGGGACAGGGAAGAGACCCAGTACTTC. This rearrangement joins TRBV6-6 to TRBJ2-5; 9 bases are shared with TRBD1. The V gene end was trimmed by 5 bases and the J gene end by 3 bases; junction bases not matched to a gene: 7. Germline-derived CDR1 and CDR2 are MNHNY and SVGAGI (reference sequence). This CDR3 is built from 15 residues.

In this sample, this clonotype turned up a few times. The chain has TRBV15 and TRBJ2-7; D possibly uses TRBD1 or TRBD2 (5 bases each). Per germline, CDR1 LNHNV and CDR2 YYDKDF (reference sequence). This CDR3 comprises 15 residues. Trimming removed 1 base at V and 1 base at J, with 11 bases between. The CDR3 spells CATSRGGAMSYEQYF. CDR3 in DNA: TGTGCCACCAGCAGAGGAGGGGCGATGTCCTACGAGCAGTACTTC.

V usage is TRBV6-1 and J usage is TRBJ1-5, with 7 bases that match TRBD1. CDR3 length: 19 amino acids. CDR1 MNHNS and CDR2 SASEGT come from the germline V gene. The J segment lost 10 bases and the V segment lost 8 bases, leaving 29 bases of the junction unmatched. The CDR3 DNA is TGTGCCAGCGGCCCCACGTGGTCTGGACAGGCGGCCCCCAGGGACCCCCAGCATTTT. The encoded protein is CASGPTWSGQAAPRDPQHF.

This clonotype has only a few counts. The CDR3 spells CASSERGQENYGYTF. The CDR3 region has the DNA TGTGCCAGCAGTGAGCGGGGACAGGAGAACTATGGCTACACCTTC. The J gene is TRBJ1-2, the V gene TRBV2; 8 bases align to TRBD1. V lost 3 bases to trimming and J lost 2 bases; unmatched junction nucleotides: 5. The CDR3 contains 15 residues. Germline CDR1 and CDR2: SNHLY and FYNNEI. Complete variable domain (other parts from reference TRBV2 and TRBJ1-2): EPEVTQTPSHQVTQMGQEVILRCVPISNHLYFYWYRQILGQKVEFLVSFYNNEISEKSEIFDDQFSVERPDGSNFTLKIRSTKLEDSAMYFCASSERGQENYGYTFGSGTRLTVV.

This clonotype was picked up a small number of times. The chain carries TRBV6-2 or TRBV6-3 and TRBJ2-1; TRBD2 aligns across 8 bases. Germline CDR1 reads MNHEY; CDR2 reads SVGEGT. The CDR3 extends over 15 amino acids. After removal of 6 bases from V and 5 bases from J, the junction contained 9 bases not matched to a gene. This CDR3 reads CASRISGRTNNEQFF. CDR3 bases: TGTGCCAGCAGAATCAGCGGGAGAACCAACAATGAGCAGTTCTTC.

This clonotype has only a few counts. The gene calls are TRBV5-6 and TRBJ2-4, with no clear D. The closer fit of TRBJ2-5 to the DNA end suggests the J call may be wrong. CDR3 length equals 15 residues. From germline, CDR1 is SGHDT and CDR2 YYEEEE. The chain's CDR3 is CASSPRQPGRETQYF. CDR3 bases: TGTGCCAGCAGCCCACGACAACCAGGAAGAGAGACCCAGTACTTC.

This clonotype was recorded many times. The gene calls are TRBV20-1 and TRBJ1-2, with 9 bases identical to TRBD1. In germline, CDR1 is DFQATT, CDR2 SNEGSKA (reference sequence). The V gene end was trimmed by 5 bases and the J gene end by 4 bases; junction bases not matched to a gene: 2. This CDR3 comprises 12 residues. The CDR3 DNA follows: TGCAGTGCTTCGGACAGGGGCTATGGCTACACCTTC. Residues: CSASDRGYGYTF.

The chain recombines TRBV20-1 with TRBJ2-3; D is undetermined. The germline V gene has CDR1 DFQATT and CDR2 SNEGSKA (reference sequence). The length of the CDR3 is 14 residues. Trimming stripped 3 bases from V and 4 bases from J, with 14 bases between. CDR3 nucleotide sequence: TGCAGTGCTAGGGCGCAGGAACGCGCAGATACGCAGTATTTT. Residues: CSARAQERADTQYF.

This clonotype showed up just once. This may be a read error, as it is one base from a much larger clone. The chain joins TRBV6-1 to TRBJ2-1; possible D gene TRBD2, 6 bases. The end of the DNA fits TRBJ2-7 better, so the J call may be wrong. The CDR3 spans 19 residues. Germline CDR1 is MNHNS and CDR2 is SASEGT. The CDR3 here is CASSRSGGSVASSYNEQYF. The CDR3 region has the DNA TGTGCCAGCAGTCGCTCAGGAGGGTCGGTAGCGAGCTCCTACAATGAGCAGTACTTC.

V is TRBV20-1 and J is TRBJ1-4, with 7 bases fitting TRBD1. CDR1 DFQATT and CDR2 SNEGSKA come from the germline V gene (reference sequence). The V segment lost 5 bases and the J segment 4 bases; nucleotides outside the gene matches: 4. The CDR3 is made up of 13 amino acids. Written as DNA, the CDR3 is TGCAGTGCTTTGGGACAGAGTAATGAAAAACTGTTTTTT. It yields the protein CSALGQSNEKLFF.

The chain is built from TRBV29-1 and TRBJ2-3, with 8 bases identical to TRBD2. With 0 bases clipped from V and 4 bases from J, the junction kept 9 bases outside the gene matches. The germline CDR1 and CDR2 sequences are SQVTM and ANQGSEA. The CDR3 has 16 residues. CDR3 protein: CSVEDRFRTSSDTQYF. The CDR3 DNA reads as TGCAGCGTTGAAGATCGCTTTAGGACTAGCTCAGATACGCAGTATTTT.